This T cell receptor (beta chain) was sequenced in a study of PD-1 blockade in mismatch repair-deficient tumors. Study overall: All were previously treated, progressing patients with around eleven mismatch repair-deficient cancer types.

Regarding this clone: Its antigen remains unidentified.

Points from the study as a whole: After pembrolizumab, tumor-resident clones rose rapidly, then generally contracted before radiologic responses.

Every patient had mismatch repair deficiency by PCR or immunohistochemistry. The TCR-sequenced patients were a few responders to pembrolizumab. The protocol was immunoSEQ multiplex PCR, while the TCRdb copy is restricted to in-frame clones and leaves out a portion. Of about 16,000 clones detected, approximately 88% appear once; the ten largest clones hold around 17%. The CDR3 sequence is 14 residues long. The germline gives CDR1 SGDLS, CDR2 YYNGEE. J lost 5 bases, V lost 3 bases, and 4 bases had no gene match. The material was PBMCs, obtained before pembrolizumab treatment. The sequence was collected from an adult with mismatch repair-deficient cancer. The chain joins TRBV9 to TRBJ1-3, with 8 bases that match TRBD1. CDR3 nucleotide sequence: TGTGCCAGCAGCGGGACAGGGAGCCGAAACACCATATATTTT. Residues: CASSGTGSRNTIYF.